The 30 T cell receptor beta chains given below trace back to one sample, sequenced in a study of response to subunit inactivated influenza vaccine. TCRdb re-analysed the RT-PCR reads in MiXCR, keeping a single row per CDR3 protein. The data hold around 600,000 distinct CDR3 sequences, with approximately 10% observed a single time. These data also featured in a second study, about T cells expressing NK-cell markers. That report notes: A 5'RACE template switching approach incorporating UMIs was used to make TCR beta cDNA.

The specimen comprised PBMCs from blood, sampled on the day of vaccination. The source of these receptors is a man aged 50-60 years who received an inactivated influenza vaccine.

This clonotype was found a few times. The chain combines TRBV11-2 with TRBJ2-7, with D perhaps TRBD2 (6 bases). This CDR3 region has 15 residues. Trimming took 7 bases from V and 2 from J, leaving 18 bases between them. CDR1 SGHAT and CDR2 FQNNGV come from the germline V gene. This chain's CDR3 is CASTQWRVSPYEQYF. The DNA of the CDR3 is TGTGCCAGCACCCAGTGGAGGGTATCCCCCTACGAGCAGTACTTC.

This clonotype was picked up many times. V usage is TRBV11-1 and J usage is TRBJ2-7; no reliable D call. CDR3 length: 18 amino acids. The V gene lost 2 bases and the J gene lost 1 base, with 21 bases spanning the gap. Germline lookup yields CDR1 SGHAT and CDR2 FQDESV (reference sequence). DNA for the CDR3: TGTGCCAGCAGCTTACAAGCCGACCGCCGGGCCCCGTCCTACGAGCAGTACTTC. It translates to CASSLQADRRAPSYEQYF.

V and J are TRBV20-1 and TRBJ2-7, with 10 bases that match TRBD1. V lost 0 bases to trimming and J lost 7 bases; unmatched junction nucleotides: 12. The length of the CDR3 is 16 residues. In germline, CDR1 is DFQATT, CDR2 SNEGSKA (reference sequence). The CDR3 here is CSARERARTGGWEQYF. The CDR3 region has the DNA TGCAGTGCTAGAGAGAGGGCTCGGACAGGGGGATGGGAGCAGTACTTC.

This clonotype has at least ten counts. The chain uses TRBV5-6 and TRBJ2-2; D uncertain. The CDR3 has 11 residues. The germline gives CDR1 SGHDT, CDR2 YYEEEE. V lost 2 bases to trimming and J lost 7 bases, with 3 bases between them. In DNA form, the CDR3 reads TGTGCCAGCAGCTTTTACGGGGAGCTGTTTTTT. It codes for CASSFYGELFF.

The genes are TRBV20-1 and TRBJ1-5, with a weak D call TRBD1 (5 bases). The germline V gene encodes CDR1 DFQATT and CDR2 SNEGSKA (reference sequence). V was trimmed by 3 bases and J by 6 bases, leaving 12 bases between them. CDR3 length: 13 amino acids. The CDR3 DNA follows: TGCAGTGCTAGCAGGGTATCTACTCAGCCCCAGCATTTT. This codes for CSASRVSTQPQHF.

This clonotype was recorded at least ten times. V usage is TRBV5-1 and J usage is TRBJ2-3, with TRBD1 matching over 10 bases. Germline V gene data show CDR1 as SGHRS and CDR2 as YFSETQ. The CDR3 extends over 15 amino acids. Germline trimming cut 5 bases from V and 2 bases from J; bases unmatched to any gene: 5. CDR3 residues: CASRNRQGATDTQYF. The CDR3 nucleotides are TGCGCCAGCAGAAATAGACAGGGGGCCACAGATACGCAGTATTTT.

The chain carries TRBV6-1 and TRBJ2-2, with D unclear. Looked up from germline, CDR1 is MNHNS and CDR2 is SASEGT. The CDR3 consists of 13 residues. The V and J ends lost 6 bases and 2 bases respectively, with 7 bases between them. The CDR3 region is CASREPNTGELFF. In DNA, the CDR3 is TGTGCCAGCAGGGAACCCAACACCGGGGAGCTGTTTTTT.

The chain employs TRBV6-5 and TRBJ2-5, with 7 bases aligning to TRBD2. From germline, CDR1 is MNHEY and CDR2 SVGAGI. With 3 bases clipped from V and 4 bases from J, the junction kept 2 bases outside the gene matches. This CDR3 region has 13 residues. Here the CDR3 DNA reads TGTGCCAGCAGTTATAGGGAGGGAGAGACCCAGTACTTC. Its protein is CASSYREGETQYF.

This clonotype has at least ten counts. The chain recombines TRBV18 with TRBJ2-3; D call uncertain. Trimming left V 5 bases short and J 5 bases short, with 8 bases between. This CDR3 contains 12 residues. The germline CDR1 and CDR2 sequences are KGHSH and LQKENI. CDR3 protein: CASSTQGDTQYF. CDR3 nucleotides: TGTGCCAGCTCAACCCAAGGAGATACGCAGTATTTT.

This clonotype was seen a handful of times. This chain links TRBV5-6 with TRBJ2-5; 7 bases match TRBD1. The V and J ends lost 1 base and 5 bases, in that order; junction bases with no gene match: 11. The CDR3 has 16 amino acids. CDR1 SGHDT and CDR2 YYEEEE come from the germline V gene. The CDR3 DNA reads as TGTGCCAGCAGCTTGAGGGTAAACAGGGGAATGGAGACCCAGTACTTC. This encodes CASSLRVNRGMETQYF.

This clonotype was picked up a small number of times. The J gene is TRBJ2-5, the V gene TRBV4-1; D gene uncertain. V lost 0 bases and J lost 5, with 10 bases in between. There are 14 residues in the CDR3. Germline CDR1 MGHRA, CDR2 YSYEKL. The CDR3 reads CASSQDSTGETQYF. The DNA for the CDR3 is TGCGCCAGCAGCCAAGATTCTACGGGCGAGACCCAGTACTTC.

V and J are TRBV6-2 or TRBV6-3 and TRBJ2-3; TRBD2 agrees at 7 bases. J lost 2 bases, V lost 6 bases, and 5 bases had no gene match. Germline V gene sequence: CDR1 MNHEY, CDR2 SVGEGT. This CDR3 contains 14 residues. The DNA for the CDR3 is TGTGCCAGCAGACACCGGGACTACACAGATACGCAGTATTTT. Protein sequence: CASRHRDYTDTQYF.

This clonotype was seen at least ten times. V and J are TRBV7-9 and TRBJ2-5; no definite D call. This CDR3 contains 10 residues. V was shortened by 4 bases and J by 4 bases, with 1 base between the two germline ends. The germline V gene encodes CDR1 SEHNR and CDR2 FQNEAQ (reference sequence). Here the CDR3 DNA reads TGTGCCAGCAGCTCAGAGACCCAGTACTTC. Protein: CASSSETQYF.

This chain joins TRBV2 and TRBJ2-1; 8 bases agree with TRBD2. The CDR3 is 19 residues long. CDR1 and CDR2 from the germline V gene are SNHLY and FYNNEI. This chain's CDR3 is CTISCVPVGGRIPYNEQFF. The CDR3 DNA reads as TGTACCATCAGCTGTGTGCCTGTCGGCGGGAGGATACCCTACAATGAGCAGTTCTTC.

This clonotype has more than one count but fewer than ten. The chain has TRBV7-2 and TRBJ2-2, with 7 positions matching TRBD2. After removal of 1 base from V and 3 bases from J, the junction contained 5 bases not matched to a gene. CDR3 size: 16 residues. Germline V gives CDR1 SGHTA, CDR2 FQGNSA. The DNA for the CDR3 is TGTGCCAGCAGCTTAGTCGGCGGGAGAGACACCGGGGAGCTGTTTTTT. Protein: CASSLVGGRDTGELFF.

The gene calls are TRBV20-1 and TRBJ1-1; D call uncertain. The CDR3 spans 13 residues. V was cut by 0 bases and J by 3 bases, with 8 bases left in between. Germline-derived CDR1 and CDR2 are DFQATT and SNEGSKA (reference sequence). CDR3 sequence (DNA): TGCAGTGCTAGAGATGTGGGCGACACTGAAGCTTTCTTT. It specifies CSARDVGDTEAFF.

This clonotype was detected only a few times. V and J are TRBV6-1 and TRBJ2-7; 10 bases match TRBD1. This CDR3 comprises 14 residues. CDR1 and CDR2 (germline): MNHNS, SASEGT. With V trimmed by 8 bases and J by 2 bases, 6 bases remained unmatched. This CDR3 is CASHRTGGAYEQYF. CDR3 DNA: TGTGCCAGCCATCGGACAGGGGGGGCCTACGAGCAGTACTTC.

This clonotype showed up just a few times. The gene calls are TRBV3-1 and TRBJ2-7; 8 nucleotides line up with TRBD1. Germline-derived CDR1 and CDR2 are LGHDT and YNNKEL (reference sequence). The CDR3 runs 16 residues. The ends lost 1 base at V and 1 base at J; junction bases unmatched: 6. The CDR3 nucleotides are TGTGCCAGCAGCCAAGTACCGGGACAGGCGTCCTACGAGCAGTACTTC. This codes for CASSQVPGQASYEQYF.

This clonotype has just a few counts. This chain uses TRBV12-3 or TRBV12-4 with TRBJ2-1; D might be TRBD2 (5 bases). V lost 3 bases and J 5 bases, leaving 11 bases between the germline ends. The length of the CDR3 is 14 residues. The CDR3 protein is CASSFERVNNEQFF. The CDR3 DNA is TGTGCCAGCAGTTTTGAGAGGGTCAACAATGAGCAGTTCTTC.

This clonotype was seen a handful of times. J is TRBJ2-7 and V is TRBV5-6; tentative D call: TRBD1 (5 bases). V was trimmed by 0 bases and J by 4 bases, leaving 11 bases between them. The CDR3 has 14 residues. Germline V lookup: CDR1 SGHDT, CDR2 YYEEEE. CDR3 bases: TGTGCCAGCAGCTTGGATCAGGGTGGTTACGAGCAGTACTTC. This codes for CASSLDQGGYEQYF.

This clonotype was recorded many times. The J gene is TRBJ1-1, the V gene TRBV6-1; the D is unclear. Germline V CDR1 and CDR2: MNHNS, SASEGT. CDR3 length: 15 amino acids. V was trimmed by 6 bases and J by 4 bases, leaving 18 bases between them. DNA for the CDR3: TGTGCCAGCAGCCCTGGTGAGGGTATCGGCACTGAAGCTTTCTTT. This encodes CASSPGEGIGTEAFF.

Ten or more counts support this clonotype. The V call is TRBV18, the J call TRBJ2-1, with 13 bases lining up with TRBD2. CDR1 and CDR2 (germline): KGHSH, LQKENI. The CDR3 sequence is 15 residues long. Germline trimming cut 6 bases from V and 8 bases from J; bases unmatched to any gene: 7. The CDR3 region is CASSPRTSGSDEQFF. DNA of the CDR3: TGTGCCAGCTCCCCCCGGACTAGCGGGAGTGATGAGCAGTTCTTC.

CDR3 sequence reads: CASSSQGPHNEQFF. The DNA for the CDR3 is TGTGCCAGTAGCTCCCAGGGACCCCACAATGAGCAGTTCTTC. The rearrangement joins TRBV19 to TRBJ2-1; either TRBD1 or TRBD2 may fit D (5 bases each). Germline V lookup: CDR1 LNHDA, CDR2 SQIVND (reference sequence). The CDR3 consists of 14 residues. Trimming removed 6 bases at V and 5 bases at J, with 14 bases between.

The CDR3 DNA follows: TGTGCCAGCAGTTTATTTTTGGGGACTAACTATGGCTACACCTTC. Translated, it gives CASSLFLGTNYGYTF. The chain recombines TRBV12-3 or TRBV12-4 with TRBJ1-2; the D is unclear. Trimming took off 2 bases at V and 0 bases at J, with 10 bases between the two ends. This CDR3 has 15 residues.

The chain recombines TRBV20-1 with TRBJ2-7; TRBD2 agrees at 7 bases. CDR3 length equals 14 residues. Germline CDR1 DFQATT, CDR2 SNEGSKA (reference sequence). Germline trimming cut 6 bases from V and 5 bases from J; bases unmatched to any gene: 13. The CDR3 is CSARRRGRPNEQYF. In DNA form, the CDR3 reads TGCAGTGCGCGCCGGCGCGGGAGACCCAACGAGCAGTACTTC.

The chain combines TRBV24-1 with TRBJ2-2; 7 nucleotides line up with TRBD1. J gave up 7 bases and V 5 bases, and 9 bases lay outside the gene matches. The germline V gene encodes CDR1 KGHDR and CDR2 SFDVKD. CDR3 length equals 15 residues. CDR3 amino acids: CATSGVTGNGGELFF. The CDR3 DNA sequence: TGTGCCACCAGTGGCGTGACAGGGAATGGCGGGGAGCTGTTTTTT.

This chain uses TRBV6-1 with TRBJ1-6; 8 nucleotides agree with TRBD1. The CDR3 extends over 15 amino acids. The V and J ends lost 4 bases and 7 bases, in that order; junction bases with no gene match: 6. Germline V lookup: CDR1 MNHNS, CDR2 SASEGT. The CDR3 loop reads CASSVDRVVNSPLHF. CDR3 bases: TGTGCCAGCAGTGTGGACAGGGTCGTGAATTCACCCCTCCACTTT.

The V call is TRBV20-1, the J call TRBJ2-5; a possible D gene is TRBD2 (5 bases). The V end was cut by 1 base, the J end by 5 bases, with 8 bases between. Germline V gene sequence: CDR1 DFQATT, CDR2 SNEGSKA (reference sequence). This CDR3 comprises 12 residues. This CDR3 is CSARAGFETQYF. The CDR3 region has the DNA TGCAGTGCTAGAGCGGGGTTCGAGACCCAGTACTTC.

In this sample, this clonotype turned up a few times. This chain links TRBV4-1 with TRBJ2-5; D perhaps matches TRBD2 (5 bases). The germline V gene has CDR1 MGHRA and CDR2 YSYEKL. V was shortened by 0 bases and J by 3 bases, with 11 bases between the two germline ends. The CDR3 runs to 15 residues. CDR3: CASSQDGLAEETQYF. DNA for the CDR3: TGCGCCAGCAGCCAAGATGGGCTAGCAGAAGAGACCCAGTACTTC.

In this sample, this clonotype turned up many times. The rearrangement links TRBV28 to TRBJ2-7, with D perhaps matching TRBD2 (6 bases). The length of the CDR3 is 15 residues. Trimming took off 7 bases at V and 0 bases at J, with 16 bases between the two ends. CDR1 MDHEN and CDR2 SYDVKM come from the germline V gene. CDR3 nucleotide sequence: TGTGCCAGCACTCTAAGCGGGTCGACCTCCTACGAGCAGTACTTC. Its translation is CASTLSGSTSYEQYF. Using reference TRBV28 and TRBJ2-7 for the parts outside the CDR3, the full variable domain is DVKVTQSSRYLVKRTGEKVFLECVQDMDHENMFWYRQDPGLGLRLIYFSYDVKMKEKGDIPEGYSVSREKKERFSLILESASTNQTSMYLCASTLSGSTSYEQYFGPGTRLTVT.